The 8 T cell receptor beta chains below come from one sample, sequenced in a study of shared clonotypes between healthy human individuals. The method was immunoSEQ multiplex PCR; TCRdb's version includes in-frame clones alone and lacks a portion of them. The sample lists about 1 million clones, around 76% occurring once. The sequenced sample consisted of memory CD4+ T cells sorted from blood. Subset denoted: CD45RA-negative fraction. The receptors stem from a man aged 18 to 30 in good health.

The rearrangement joins TRBV2 to TRBJ2-5; 8 nucleotides align to TRBD2. V trimming: 8 bases; J trimming: 5 bases; junction bases outside the gene matches: 10. CDR3 length: 14 amino acids. Germline values: CDR1 SNHLY, CDR2 FYNNEI. The CDR3 DNA sequence: TGTGCCAGCCTGCGGGGGGCCGTAGCGGAGACCCAGTACTTC. Its protein product is CASLRGAVAETQYF.

As for this clone: Different DNA sequences within this sample yield the same CDR3. The rearrangement joins TRBV18 to TRBJ2-7, with unresolved D. V lost 2 bases and J lost 4, with 6 bases in between. Germline V gene sequence: CDR1 KGHSH, CDR2 LQKENI. This CDR3 comprises 12 residues. CDR3 loop: CASSPGIYEQYF. The CDR3, as DNA: TGTGCCAGCTCACCAGGAATTTACGAGCAGTACTTC.

This chain uses TRBV2 with TRBJ2-7; 7 bases align to TRBD1. V gave up 6 bases and J gave up 5 bases; unmatched junction bases: 10. CDR3 length: 14 amino acids. CDR1 and CDR2 (germline): SNHLY, FYNNEI. Here the CDR3 reads CASRQDRSLHEQYF. The CDR3 nucleotides are TGTGCCAGCAGGCAGGACAGGAGTCTCCACGAGCAGTACTTC.

The CDR3 region is CASSRGLPYEQYF. CDR3 DNA sequence: TGTGCCAGCAGCCGGGGACTCCCATACGAGCAGTACTTC. This rearrangement joins TRBV5-6 to TRBJ2-7, with D maybe TRBD2 (6 bases). Trimming took 4 bases from V and 4 from J, leaving 12 bases between them. The V gene's germline CDR1 is SGHDT and CDR2 YYEEEE. The CDR3 is 13 amino acids.

The chain recombines TRBV30 with TRBJ1-2; 7 bases fit TRBD1. Germline CDR1 reads GTSNPN; CDR2 reads SVGIG (reference sequence). J gave up 3 bases and V 2 bases, and 3 bases lay outside the gene matches. This CDR3 comprises 13 residues. CDR3 in DNA: TGTGCCTGGAGTACCGGGACAGACTATGGCTACACCTTC. Translating gives CAWSTGTDYGYTF.

The chain carries TRBV10-1 and TRBJ2-2; D gene uncertain. The V gene's germline CDR1 is WNHNN and CDR2 SYGVQD (reference sequence). The CDR3 loop spans 17 amino acids. The V end was cut by 1 base, the J end by 0 bases, with 12 bases between. CDR3 region: CASSELRLGSNTGELFF. The DNA of the CDR3 is TGCGCCAGCAGTGAGTTGAGACTGGGGTCGAACACCGGGGAGCTGTTTTTT.

CDR3 coding DNA: TGTGCCAGCTCACTACAAGACACTGAAGCTTTCTTT. Amino acid sequence: CASSLQDTEAFF. The chain combines TRBV18 with TRBJ1-1; D is ambiguous. The CDR3 consists of 12 residues. Trimming stripped 4 bases from V and 3 bases from J, with 6 bases between. Looked up from germline, CDR1 is KGHSH and CDR2 is LQKENI. The whole variable domain, remainder taken from reference TRBV18 and TRBJ1-1, is NAGVMQNPRHLVRRRGQEARLRCSPMKGHSHVYWYRQLPEEGLKFMVYLQKENIIDESGMPKERFSAEFPKEGPSILRIQQVVRGDSAAYFCASSLQDTEAFFGQGTRLTVV.

This clone was seen only once. This chain links TRBV7-9 with TRBJ1-2; maybe TRBD1 (6 bases). V lost 5 bases to trimming and J lost 5 bases, with 12 bases between them. The CDR3 sequence is 13 residues long. Germline CDR1 is SEHNR and CDR2 is FQNEAQ (reference sequence). The CDR3 region is CASSPGAGYGYTF. Here the CDR3 DNA reads TGTGCCAGCAGCCCAGGGGCGGGTTATGGCTACACCTTC.